The present TCR beta chain was sequenced within a study of cytomegalovirus exposure and HLA in healthy donors. The wider study: It was reported in a later analysis that the same platform had been used for the 120 or so validation repertoires as for the roughly 670 first-cohort repertoires. The study's findings and limits: Associated with cytomegalovirus, according to the listing, were around 160 TCR beta chains. The classifier was said to identify cytomegalovirus status with high specificity and sensitivity.

CDR3 length: 18 amino acids. V was pared by 4 bases and J by 0 bases, with 9 bases of the junction left unmatched. The V gene's germline CDR1 is SGHRS and CDR2 YFSETQ. Measured with immunoSEQ multiplex PCR; TCRdb has only the in-frame clones, and not every one. The sample carries under 300,000 clones, about 86% recorded once. On this clone: The antigen remains undetermined.

It was the roughly 130-subject validation cohort, separate from the roughly 700-subject first cohort, to which the donors belonged. The sample consisted of PBMCs. J is TRBJ2-3 and V is TRBV5-1, with 12 bases lining up with TRBD1. The receptor comes from a young woman in good health and CMV-seronegative. As DNA, the CDR3 is TGCGCCAGCAGCGCGGGACAGGGGGCTTTACCTAGCACAGATACGCAGTATTTT. Amino acids: CASSAGQGALPSTDTQYF.